This T cell receptor beta chain was profiled in a study of blood T cells in healthy people across ages (dated by TCRdb to between 2014 and 2016). At the level of the whole study: Template switching captured roughly one uniquely barcoded TCR beta cDNA molecule per two T cells in model experiments. Age-related changes in TCR beta repertoire diversity were measured in the study by deep sequencing normalized with unique cDNA molecular identifiers. Four age groups were formed from the donors: young (average about 17 years), middle-aged (approximately 41), aged (more than 55) and long-lived (about 80). To avoid experimental bias, donors of different ages were randomly spread across the sequencing lanes. Using the same blood draw, the study looked at two additional independent replicas of 1 million unique cDNA reads for two donors, one aged 18 to 29 and the other aged 80 or older.

About this clonotype: Its antigen is still unknown. A clone one base away is much larger, so this may be a read error.

The germline V end is reduced by 1 base and the J end by 6 bases; junction bases left unmatched: 9. The CDR3 sequence holds 15 residues, the cysteine and phenylalanine included. Only the CDR3 DNA stays, 45 bases, in frame from base 1. Via the germline V gene, CDR1 is SQVTM and CDR2 ANQGSEA. The donors were under 40 Caucasian individuals from Russia, aged 6 to 90 years, who were systemically healthy. Each donor gave 9.5 to 10 milliliters of peripheral blood, drawn into EDTA-treated Vacutainer tubes. PBMCs were isolated by Ficoll-Paque density-gradient centrifugation, with at least 6 million obtained per sample. Trizol reagent was used to extract total RNA from PBMCs, with at least 5.5 micrograms per sample. Naive CD45RAhigh/CD27high T cell percentages were measured by flow cytometry on a PBMC aliquot from every donor. Library construction relied on 5' RACE. This sample was sequenced with an Illumina HiSeq 2500. A second PCR of roughly 7 to 11 cycles was performed with a sample-barcoded 5' primer and a J-beta primer mix. A template-switch 5' adaptor carrying 12 random nucleotides introduced a unique molecular identifier onto each TCR beta cDNA molecule. At least 2.5 million CDR3-containing paired-end reads were obtained from each sample. The Mint cDNA synthesis kit, primed by a TRBC-specific oligonucleotide, was used to synthesize first-strand cDNA from all RNA. Following uracil-DNA glycosylase treatment, a first 18-cycle PCR with universal primers M1SS and BC2_uni_R was performed on all cDNA. Per the original workflow: For normalization, 1 million high-quality reads, each with a distinct molecular identifier, were randomly selected from each sample. Reads with shared molecular identifiers were discarded instead of being binned into consensus sequences. MiTCR, run with a Q25 quality threshold and the strictest error-elimination algorithm, handled CDR3 identification, clonotype clustering and error correction. Lower-bound total TCR beta diversity was estimated with a nonparametric unseen species model using Euler transformation. The public sequencing data were trimmed at Q25 with fastp and processed into clonotypes with MiXCR by TCRdb, which kept only in-frame beta chains. Identical CDR3 protein sequences are pooled into one entry, listed with their most common genes and DNA. TCRdb's processing, not the study's, gives the V and J calls here. The sample profile shows 650,000 to 950,000 distinct CDR3 sequences; approximately 48% of them were found once. The ten largest clonotypes hold 15% to 25% of the sample.

The full study reports these points: As age increased, observed TCR beta diversity per million T cells dropped in a roughly linear way, and a significant reduction was already evident by age 40. Donor CMV infection status was unknown, potentially confounding age-related changes in expanded clonotypes. Conclusive comparison of naive and antigen-experienced compartments was prevented by the profiling of bulk unsorted PBMCs. Compared with the aged group, the long-lived group had more naive CD4+ T cells, fewer expanded clones and increased TCR diversity, a pattern suggesting age selection. Total diversity estimates from one million sequenced T cells were considered lower bounds and underestimates. A strong correlation was found between observed TCR beta diversity and the percentage of naive T cells measured by flow cytometry.

The chain is made from TRBV29-1 and TRBJ2-1, with 7 bases aligning to TRBD2. Sequenced sample: blood. The clonotype comes from a man in his 60s in good health. The bases read TGCAGCGTTGAAGGAAAGGGAGGGTTCGGCAATGAGCAGTTCTTC. Its coded protein is CSVEGKGGFGNEQFF.